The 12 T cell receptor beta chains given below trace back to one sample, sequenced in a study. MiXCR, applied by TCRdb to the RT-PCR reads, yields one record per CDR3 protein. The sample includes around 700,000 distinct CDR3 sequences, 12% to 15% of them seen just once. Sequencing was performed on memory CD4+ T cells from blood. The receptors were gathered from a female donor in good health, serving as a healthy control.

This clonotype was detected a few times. CDR3: CASSQDPGQGGTEAFF. DNA for the CDR3: TGTGCCAGCAGCCAAGATCCTGGACAGGGAGGCACTGAAGCTTTCTTT. The chain combines TRBV3-1 with TRBJ1-1, with TRBD1 identical over 8 bases. This CDR3 region has 16 residues. The V and J ends lost 0 bases and 4 bases, in that order; junction bases with no gene match: 7. Germline V gene data show CDR1 as LGHDT and CDR2 as YNNKEL (reference sequence).

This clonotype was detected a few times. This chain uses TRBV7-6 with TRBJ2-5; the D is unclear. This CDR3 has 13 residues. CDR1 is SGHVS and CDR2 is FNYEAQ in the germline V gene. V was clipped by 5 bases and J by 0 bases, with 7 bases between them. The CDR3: CASSRVYQETQYF. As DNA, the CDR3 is TGTGCCAGCAGCCGCGTTTACCAAGAGACCCAGTACTTC.

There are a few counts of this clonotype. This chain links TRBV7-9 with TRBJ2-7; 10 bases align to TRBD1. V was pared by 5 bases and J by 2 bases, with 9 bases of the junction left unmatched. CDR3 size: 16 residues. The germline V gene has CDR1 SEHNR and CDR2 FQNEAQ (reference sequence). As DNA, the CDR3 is TGTGCCAGCAGCACAACCGGGACAGGGGACCCCTACGAGCAGTACTTC. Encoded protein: CASSTTGTGDPYEQYF.

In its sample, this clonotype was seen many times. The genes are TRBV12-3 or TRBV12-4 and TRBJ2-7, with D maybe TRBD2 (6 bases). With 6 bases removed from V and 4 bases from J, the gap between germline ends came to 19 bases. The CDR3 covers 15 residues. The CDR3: CASSPRDSPEYEQYF. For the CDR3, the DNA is TGTGCCAGCAGCCCCCGGGACTCCCCCGAGTACGAGCAGTACTTC.

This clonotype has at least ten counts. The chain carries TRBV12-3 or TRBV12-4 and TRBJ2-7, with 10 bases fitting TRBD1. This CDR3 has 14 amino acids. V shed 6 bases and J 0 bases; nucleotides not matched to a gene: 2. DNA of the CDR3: TGTGCCAGCAGGGGACAGGGGTCCTCCTACGAGCAGTACTTC. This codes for CASRGQGSSYEQYF.

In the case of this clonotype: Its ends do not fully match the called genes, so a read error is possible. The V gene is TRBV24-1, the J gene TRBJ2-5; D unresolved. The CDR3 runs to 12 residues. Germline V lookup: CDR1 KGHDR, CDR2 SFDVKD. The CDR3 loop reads CATSDLDVTRYF. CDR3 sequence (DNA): TGTGCCACCAGTGATTTAGATGTGACCCGGTACTTC.

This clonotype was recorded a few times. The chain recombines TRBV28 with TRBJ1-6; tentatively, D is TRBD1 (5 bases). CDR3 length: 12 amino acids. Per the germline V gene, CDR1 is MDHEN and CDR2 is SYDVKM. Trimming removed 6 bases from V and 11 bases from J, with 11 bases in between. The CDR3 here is CASSRPGAPLHF. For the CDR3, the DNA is TGTGCCAGCAGCCGGCCGGGGGCACCCCTCCACTTT.

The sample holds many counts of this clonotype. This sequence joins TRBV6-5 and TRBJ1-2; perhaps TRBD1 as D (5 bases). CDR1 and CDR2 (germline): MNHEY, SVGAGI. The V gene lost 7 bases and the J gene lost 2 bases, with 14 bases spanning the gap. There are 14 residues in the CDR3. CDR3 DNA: TGTGCCAGCATCAACCCGGGGGGAAACTATGGCTACACCTTC. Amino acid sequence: CASINPGGNYGYTF.

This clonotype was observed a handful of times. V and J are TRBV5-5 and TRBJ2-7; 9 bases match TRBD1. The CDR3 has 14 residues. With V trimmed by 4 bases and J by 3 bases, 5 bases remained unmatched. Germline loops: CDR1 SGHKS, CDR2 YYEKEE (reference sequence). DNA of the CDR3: TGTGCCAGCAGCCGGGGACAGGGTGTCTACGAGCAGTACTTC. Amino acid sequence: CASSRGQGVYEQYF.

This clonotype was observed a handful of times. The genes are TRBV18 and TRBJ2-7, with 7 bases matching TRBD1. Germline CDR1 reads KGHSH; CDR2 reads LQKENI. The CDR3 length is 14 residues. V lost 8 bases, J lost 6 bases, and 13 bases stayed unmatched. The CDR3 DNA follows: TGTGCCAGCGCCTATACGGGACAGTCCGGCGAGCAGTACTTC. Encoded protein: CASAYTGQSGEQYF. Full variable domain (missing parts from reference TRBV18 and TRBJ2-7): NAGVMQNPRHLVRRRGQEARLRCSPMKGHSHVYWYRQLPEEGLKFMVYLQKENIIDESGMPKERFSAEFPKEGPSILRIQQVVRGDSAAYFCASAYTGQSGEQYFGPGTRLTVT.

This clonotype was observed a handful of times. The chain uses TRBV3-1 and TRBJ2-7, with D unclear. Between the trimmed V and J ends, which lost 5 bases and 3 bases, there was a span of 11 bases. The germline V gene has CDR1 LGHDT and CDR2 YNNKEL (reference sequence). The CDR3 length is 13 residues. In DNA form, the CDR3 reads TGTGCCAGCAGCTCATATCCCAACTACGAGCAGTACTTC. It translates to CASSSYPNYEQYF.

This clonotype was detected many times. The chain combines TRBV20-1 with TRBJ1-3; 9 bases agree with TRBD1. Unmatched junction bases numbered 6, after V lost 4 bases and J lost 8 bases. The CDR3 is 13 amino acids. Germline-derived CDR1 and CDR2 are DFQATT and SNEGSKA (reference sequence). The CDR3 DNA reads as TGCAGTGCTACCCGGGACAGGGCTGACACCATATATTTT. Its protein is CSATRDRADTIYF.